A selection of T cell receptor beta chains follows, all from one sample in a study of molecular identifiers for immune sequencing clone quantification. TCRdb re-called the PCR reads through MiXCR, storing one row per CDR3 protein. The data show 68,000 or so distinct CDR3 sequences, 15% to 20% seen once. Sequenced sample: naive CD8+ T cells from blood, with Jurkat cell RNA spiked in. These receptor sequences come from a human donor in good health. Some libraries in this study had Jurkat cell RNA spiked in. CDR3s include the opening cysteine and the closing phenylalanine or tryptophan. Each record gives: clone size, D gene, V gene, J gene, CDR3 DNA, CDR3 protein. A D gene is named only where the DNA matches it firmly. Only some rows state a clone size, as once, few, many or a class for expanded clones.

many,.,TRBV7-6,TRBJ1-5,TGTGCCAGCAGCTTAGGAGGGTCGGGTCAGCCCCAGCATTTT,CASSLGGSGQPQHF
few,.,TRBV15,TRBJ2-7,TGTGCCACCAGCTTCCGAGAGGGAGGTTACGACGAGCAGTACTTC,CATSFREGGYDEQYF
many,TRBD1,TRBV2,TRBJ2-7,TGTGCCAGCAGTCCGACAGGGGGTTTACCCTACGAGCAGTACTTC,CASSPTGGLPYEQYF
few,TRBD1,TRBV9,TRBJ1-2,TGTGCCAGCAGCGTGTACGGAACAGGGGGCGCAGGTGGCTACACCTTC,CASSVYGTGGAGGYTF
few,.,TRBV5-6,TRBJ1-5,TGTGCCAGCAGCTTGGCCTCGGGGTTTCAGCCCCAGCATTTT,CASSLASGFQPQHF
few,.,TRBV10-3,TRBJ2-7,TGTGCCATCAGTGAGTGGGACGACTCCTACGAGCAGTACTTC,CAISEWDDSYEQYF
few,.,TRBV13,TRBJ2-7,TGTGCCAGCAGCTTAGCGGGAGAGAACTACGAGCAGTACTTC,CASSLAGENYEQYF
many,.,TRBV28,TRBJ2-4,TGTGCCAGCAGTTTACGGACAGGAGGGGAGATACTAGCCAAAAACATTCAGTACTTC,CASSLRTGGEILAKNIQYF
many,.,TRBV9,TRBJ2-2,TGTGCCAGCAGCGGGGGGGTGGGGTGGCGAGCAACGAACACCGGGGAGCTGTTTTTT,CASSGGVGWRATNTGELFF
few,.,TRBV6-5,TRBJ2-7,TGTGCCAGCAGTTATCTCCGGGAGCCCATCTACGAGCAGTACTTC,CASSYLREPIYEQYF
many,.,TRBV21-1,TRBJ1-5,TGTGCCAGCAGACAGGGCAATCAGCCCCAGCATTTT,CASRQGNQPQHF
many,TRBD2,TRBV6-1,TRBJ2-1,TGTGCCAGCAGTGTTTTGGGACTAGCTGAGTGGAATGAGCAGTTCTTC,CASSVLGLAEWNEQFF
.,.,TRBV6-2/TRBV6-3,TRBJ2-1,TGTGCCAGCAGTTACGTTCGACCAGTTTCTGACAATGAGCAGTTCTTC,CASSYVRPVSDNEQFF
many,TRBD1,TRBV7-9,TRBJ1-1,TGTGCCAGCAAACCCGACAGGGCCACTGAAGCTTTCTTT,CASKPDRATEAFF
many,TRBD2,TRBV14,TRBJ2-7,TGTGCCAGCAGCCAAGGACTAGCGGGTGGAGGCTACGAGCAGTACTTC,CASSQGLAGGGYEQYF
many,.,TRBV6-6,TRBJ1-2,TGTGCCGCCCATCCTGGGGTTTTCCACTATGGCTACACCTTC,CAAHPGVFHYGYTF
.,.,TRBV2,TRBJ2-1,TGTGCCAGCCACCTTTACAATGAGCAGTTCTTC,CASHLYNEQFF
many,TRBD2,TRBV11-2,TRBJ2-5,TGTGCCAGCAGCTGGCAGCGGGGCCAAGAGACCCAGTACTTC,CASSWQRGQETQYF
many,.,TRBV7-9,TRBJ2-1,TGTGCCAGCAGCGTTAACAGGGAGCAGTTCTTC,CASSVNREQFF
many,TRBD2,TRBV27,TRBJ2-1,TGTGCCAGCAGGAGCGGGAGGGCTCTTAATGAGCAGTTCTTC,CASRSGRALNEQFF
.,.,TRBV20-1,TRBJ2-1,TGCAGTGCTAGCTTCACCCATCTCTCCTACAATGAGCAGTTCTTC,CSASFTHLSYNEQFF
many,.,TRBV29-1,TRBJ2-7,TGCAGCGTTGAGGGGAGGACCGGGTCCTACGAGCAGTACTTC,CSVEGRTGSYEQYF
many,.,TRBV6-1,TRBJ1-1,TGTGCCAGCAGTGATGGGGCGACTGAAGCTTTCTTT,CASSDGATEAFF
few,.,TRBV7-9,TRBJ2-7,TGTGCCAGCAGCCCCCCCCTTAGTTCCTACGAGCAGTACTTC,CASSPPLSSYEQYF
many,.,TRBV7-2,TRBJ2-1,TGTGCCAGCAGCTTATACCGGGATGAGCAGTTCTTC,CASSLYRDEQFF
many,.,TRBV4-1,TRBJ2-2,TGCGCCAGCAGTTACCAGGGTAGCGCCGGGGAGCTGTTTTTT,CASSYQGSAGELFF
many,TRBD2,TRBV6-6,TRBJ2-3,TGTGCCAGCAGTTACTCTGGGCAGGCTAGCGGGTTAGGGACAGATACGCAGTATTTT,CASSYSGQASGLGTDTQYF
many,.,TRBV28,TRBJ2-3,TGTGCCAGCAGTTTGACTCTGGGCACAGATACGCAGTATTTT,CASSLTLGTDTQYF